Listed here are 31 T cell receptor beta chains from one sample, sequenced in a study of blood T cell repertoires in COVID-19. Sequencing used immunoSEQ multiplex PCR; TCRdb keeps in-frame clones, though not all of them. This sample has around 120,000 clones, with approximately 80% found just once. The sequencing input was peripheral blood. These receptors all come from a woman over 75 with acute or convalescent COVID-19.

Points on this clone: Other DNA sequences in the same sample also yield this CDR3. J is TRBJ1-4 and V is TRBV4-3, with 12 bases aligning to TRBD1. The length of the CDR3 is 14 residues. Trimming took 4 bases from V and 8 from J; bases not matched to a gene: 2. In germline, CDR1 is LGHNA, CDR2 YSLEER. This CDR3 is CASSPGTGGEKLFF. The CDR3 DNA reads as TGCGCCAGCAGCCCCGGGACAGGGGGCGAAAAACTGTTTTTT.

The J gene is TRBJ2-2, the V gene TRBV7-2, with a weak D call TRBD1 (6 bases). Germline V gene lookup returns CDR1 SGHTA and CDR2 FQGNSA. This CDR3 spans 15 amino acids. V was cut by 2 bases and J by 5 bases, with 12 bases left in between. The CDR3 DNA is TGTGCCAGCAGCTTAAGCGGCAGGGGAACCGGGGAGCTGTTTTTT. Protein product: CASSLSGRGTGELFF.

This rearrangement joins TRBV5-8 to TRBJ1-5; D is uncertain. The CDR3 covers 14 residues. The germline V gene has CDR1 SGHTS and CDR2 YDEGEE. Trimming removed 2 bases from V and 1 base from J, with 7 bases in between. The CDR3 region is CASSLSLSNQPQHF. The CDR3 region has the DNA TGTGCCAGCAGCTTATCCCTAAGCAATCAGCCCCAGCATTTT.

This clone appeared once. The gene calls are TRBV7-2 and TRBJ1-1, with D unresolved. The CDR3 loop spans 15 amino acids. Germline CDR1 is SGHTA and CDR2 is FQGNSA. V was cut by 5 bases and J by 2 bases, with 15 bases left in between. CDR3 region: CASSPSPGLNTEAFF. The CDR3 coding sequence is TGTGCCAGCAGCCCTAGTCCCGGACTTAACACTGAAGCTTTCTTT.

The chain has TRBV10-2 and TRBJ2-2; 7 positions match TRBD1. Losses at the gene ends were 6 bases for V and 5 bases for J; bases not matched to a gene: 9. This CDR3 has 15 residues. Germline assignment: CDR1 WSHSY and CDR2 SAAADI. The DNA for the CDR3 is TGCGCCAGCAGAAAGACAGGGCCCGGTACCGGGGAGCTGTTTTTT. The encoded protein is CASRKTGPGTGELFF.

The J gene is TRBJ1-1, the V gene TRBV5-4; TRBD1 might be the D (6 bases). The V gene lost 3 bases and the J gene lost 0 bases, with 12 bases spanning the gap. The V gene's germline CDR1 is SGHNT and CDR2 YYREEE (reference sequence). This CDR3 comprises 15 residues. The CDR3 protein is CASSSLGGLNTEAFF. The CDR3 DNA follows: TGTGCCAGCAGCTCTCTAGGGGGTCTGAACACTGAAGCTTTCTTT.

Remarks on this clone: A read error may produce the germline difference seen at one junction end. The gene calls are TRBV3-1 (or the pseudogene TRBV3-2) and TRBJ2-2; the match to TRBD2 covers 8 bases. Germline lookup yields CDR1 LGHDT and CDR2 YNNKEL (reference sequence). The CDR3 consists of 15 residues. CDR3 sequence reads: CASSYSGMNAGELFF. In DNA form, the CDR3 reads TGTGCCAGCAGCTATAGCGGGATGAACGCCGGGGAGCTGTTTTTT.

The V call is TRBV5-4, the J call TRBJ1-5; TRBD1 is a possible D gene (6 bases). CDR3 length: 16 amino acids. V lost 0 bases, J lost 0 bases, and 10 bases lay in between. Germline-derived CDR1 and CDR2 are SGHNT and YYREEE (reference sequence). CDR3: CASSLGHRDSNQPQHF. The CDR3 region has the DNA TGTGCCAGCAGCTTGGGCCACAGGGATAGCAATCAGCCCCAGCATTTT.

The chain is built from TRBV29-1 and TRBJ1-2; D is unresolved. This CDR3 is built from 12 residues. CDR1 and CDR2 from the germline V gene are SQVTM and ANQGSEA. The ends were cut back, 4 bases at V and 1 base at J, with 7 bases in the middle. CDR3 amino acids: CSVGGNNYGYTF. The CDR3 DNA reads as TGCAGCGTTGGCGGGAATAACTATGGCTACACCTTC. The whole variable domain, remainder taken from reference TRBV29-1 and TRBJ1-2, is SAVISQKPSRDICQRGTSLTIQCQVDSQVTMMFWYRQQPGQSLTLIATANQGSEATYESGFVIDKFPISRPNLTFSTLTVSNMSPEDSSIYLCSVGGNNYGYTFGSGTRLTVV.

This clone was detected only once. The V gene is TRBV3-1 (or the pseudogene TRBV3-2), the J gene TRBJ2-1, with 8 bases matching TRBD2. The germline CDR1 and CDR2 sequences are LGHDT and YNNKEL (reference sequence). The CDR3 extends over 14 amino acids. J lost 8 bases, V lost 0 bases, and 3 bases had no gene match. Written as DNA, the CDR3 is TGTGCCAGCAGCCAAGATGGGACTAGTGATGAGCAGTTCTTC. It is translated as CASSQDGTSDEQFF.

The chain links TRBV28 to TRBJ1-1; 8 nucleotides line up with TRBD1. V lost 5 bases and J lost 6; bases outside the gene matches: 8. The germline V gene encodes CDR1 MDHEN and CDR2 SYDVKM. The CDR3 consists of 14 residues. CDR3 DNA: TGTGCCAGCAGTATCGGACAGGGAGGAGCTGAAGCTTTCTTT. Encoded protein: CASSIGQGGAEAFF. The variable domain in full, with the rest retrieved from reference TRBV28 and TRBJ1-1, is DVKVTQSSRYLVKRTGEKVFLECVQDMDHENMFWYRQDPGLGLRLIYFSYDVKMKEKGDIPEGYSVSREKKERFSLILESASTNQTSMYLCASSIGQGGAEAFFGQGTRLTVV.

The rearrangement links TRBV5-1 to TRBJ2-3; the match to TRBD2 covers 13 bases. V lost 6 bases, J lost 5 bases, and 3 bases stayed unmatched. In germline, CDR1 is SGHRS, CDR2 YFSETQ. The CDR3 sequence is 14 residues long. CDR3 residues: CASTLAGGQDTQYF. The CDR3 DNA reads TGCGCCAGCACACTAGCGGGAGGGCAAGATACGCAGTATTTT.

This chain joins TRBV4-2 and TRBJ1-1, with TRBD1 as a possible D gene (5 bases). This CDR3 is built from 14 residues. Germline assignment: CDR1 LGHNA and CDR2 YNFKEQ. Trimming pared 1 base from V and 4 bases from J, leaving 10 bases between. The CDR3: CASSQVGAVTEAFF. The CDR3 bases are TGTGCCAGCAGCCAAGTAGGGGCGGTCACTGAAGCTTTCTTT.

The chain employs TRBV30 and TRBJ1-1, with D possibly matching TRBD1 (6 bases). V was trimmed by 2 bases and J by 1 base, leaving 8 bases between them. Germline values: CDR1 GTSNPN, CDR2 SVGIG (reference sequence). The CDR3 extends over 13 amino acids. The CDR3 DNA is TGTGCCTGGAGTTACAGGGCGAACACTGAAGCTTTCTTT. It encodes CAWSYRANTEAFF.

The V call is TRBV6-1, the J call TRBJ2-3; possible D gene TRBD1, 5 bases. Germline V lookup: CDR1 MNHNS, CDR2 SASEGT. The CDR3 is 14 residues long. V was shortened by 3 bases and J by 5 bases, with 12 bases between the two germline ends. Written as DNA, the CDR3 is TGTGCCAGCAGTGAGCAGGGCAATCGAGATACGCAGTATTTT. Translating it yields CASSEQGNRDTQYF.

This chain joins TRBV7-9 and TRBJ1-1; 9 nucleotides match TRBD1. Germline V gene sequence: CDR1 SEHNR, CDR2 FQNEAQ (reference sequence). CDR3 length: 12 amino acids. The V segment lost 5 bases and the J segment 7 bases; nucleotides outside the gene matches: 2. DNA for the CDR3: TGTGCCAGCAGCCCGGACAGGGGTGAAGCTTTCTTT. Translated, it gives CASSPDRGEAFF. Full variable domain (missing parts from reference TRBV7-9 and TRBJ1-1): DTGVSQNPRHKITKRGQNVTFRCDPISEHNRLYWYRQTLGQGPEFLTYFQNEAQLEKSRLLSDRFSAERPKGSFSTLEIQRTEQGDSAMYLCASSPDRGEAFFGQGTRLTVV.

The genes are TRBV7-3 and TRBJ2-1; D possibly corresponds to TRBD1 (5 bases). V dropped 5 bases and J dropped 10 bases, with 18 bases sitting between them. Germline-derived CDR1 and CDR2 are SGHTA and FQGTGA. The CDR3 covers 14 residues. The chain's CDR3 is CASSLSGRDGEQFF. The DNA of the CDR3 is TGTGCCAGCAGCCTCTCGGGCAGGGATGGGGAGCAGTTCTTC.

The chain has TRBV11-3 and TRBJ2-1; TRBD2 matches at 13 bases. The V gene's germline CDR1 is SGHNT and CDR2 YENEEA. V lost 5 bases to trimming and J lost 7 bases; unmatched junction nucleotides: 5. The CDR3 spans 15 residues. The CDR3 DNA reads TGTGCCAGCAGCACCGGACTAGCGGGAGCTAATGAGCAGTTCTTC. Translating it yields CASSTGLAGANEQFF.

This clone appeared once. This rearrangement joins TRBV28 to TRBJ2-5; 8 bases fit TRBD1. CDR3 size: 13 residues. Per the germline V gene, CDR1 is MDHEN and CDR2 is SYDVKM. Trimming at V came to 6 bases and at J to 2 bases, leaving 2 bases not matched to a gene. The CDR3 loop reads CASRRTGQETQYF. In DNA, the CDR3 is TGTGCCAGCAGACGGACAGGGCAAGAGACCCAGTACTTC.

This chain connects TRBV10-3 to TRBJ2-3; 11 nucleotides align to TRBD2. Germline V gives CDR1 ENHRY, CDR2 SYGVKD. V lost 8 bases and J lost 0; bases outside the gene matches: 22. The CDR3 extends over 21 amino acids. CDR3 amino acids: CAIGRGRGGPSGGPSTDTQYF. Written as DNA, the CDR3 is TGTGCCATCGGTAGAGGGAGGGGAGGGCCTAGCGGGGGGCCTAGCACAGATACGCAGTATTTT.

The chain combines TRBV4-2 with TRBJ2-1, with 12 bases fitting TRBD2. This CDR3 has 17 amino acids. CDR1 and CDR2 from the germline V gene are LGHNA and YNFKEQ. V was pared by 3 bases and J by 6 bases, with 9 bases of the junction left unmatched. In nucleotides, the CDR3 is TGTGCCAGCAGCCATGAGGGACTAGCGGGTGGGGCCAATGAGCAGTTCTTC. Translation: CASSHEGLAGGANEQFF.

The CDR3 is CASSYGAKGRNYGYTF. CDR3 in DNA: TGTGCCAGCAGTTACGGGGCCAAGGGTCGAAACTATGGCTACACCTTC. This chain uses TRBV6-6 with TRBJ1-2, with TRBD1 as a possible D gene (5 bases). The CDR3 length is 16 residues. Trimming pared 2 bases from V and 2 bases from J, leaving 15 bases between. The germline V gene has CDR1 MNHNY and CDR2 SVGAGI (reference sequence).

CDR3 DNA: TGTGCCAGCAGTGGTTACAGCGGTCAGCAAGAGACCCAGTACTTC. Its translation: CASSGYSGQQETQYF. The J gene is TRBJ2-5, the V gene TRBV2, with D possibly TRBD2 on 5 matching bases. The CDR3 loop spans 15 amino acids. Germline V gives CDR1 SNHLY, CDR2 FYNNEI. Trimming pared 4 bases from V and 2 bases from J, leaving 14 bases between. Complete variable domain (other parts from reference TRBV2 and TRBJ2-5): EPEVTQTPSHQVTQMGQEVILRCVPISNHLYFYWYRQILGQKVEFLVSFYNNEISEKSEIFDDQFSVERPDGSNFTLKIRSTKLEDSAMYFCASSGYSGQQETQYFGPGTRLLVL.

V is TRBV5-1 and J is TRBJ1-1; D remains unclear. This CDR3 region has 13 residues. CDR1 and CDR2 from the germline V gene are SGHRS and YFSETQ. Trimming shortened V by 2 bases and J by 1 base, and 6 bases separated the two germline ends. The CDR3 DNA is TGCGCCAGCAGCTTCAACTCGAACACTGAAGCTTTCTTT. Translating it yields CASSFNSNTEAFF.

The CDR3 DNA is TGCGCCAGCAGCCATCCACGTGGACAGTTGGGAGAAGCTTTCTTT. It is translated as CASSHPRGQLGEAFF. The rearrangement uses TRBV4-1 and TRBJ1-1; TRBD1 is a possible D gene (6 bases). Trimming removed 3 bases from V and 8 bases from J, with 19 bases in between. This CDR3 region has 15 residues. Germline CDR1 is MGHRA and CDR2 is YSYEKL.

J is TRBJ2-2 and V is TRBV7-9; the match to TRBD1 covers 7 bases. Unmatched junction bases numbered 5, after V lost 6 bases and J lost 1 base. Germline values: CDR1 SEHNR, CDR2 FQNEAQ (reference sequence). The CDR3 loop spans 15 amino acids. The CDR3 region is CASSVDRRNTGELFF. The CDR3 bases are TGTGCCAGCAGTGTGGACAGGAGGAACACCGGGGAGCTGTTTTTT.

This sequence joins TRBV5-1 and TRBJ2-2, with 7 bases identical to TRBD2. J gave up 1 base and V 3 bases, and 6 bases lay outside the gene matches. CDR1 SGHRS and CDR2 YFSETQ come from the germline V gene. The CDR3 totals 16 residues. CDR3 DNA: TGCGCCAGCAGCTCCCGAATAGCGGGGAACACCGGGGAGCTGTTTTTT. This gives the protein CASSSRIAGNTGELFF.

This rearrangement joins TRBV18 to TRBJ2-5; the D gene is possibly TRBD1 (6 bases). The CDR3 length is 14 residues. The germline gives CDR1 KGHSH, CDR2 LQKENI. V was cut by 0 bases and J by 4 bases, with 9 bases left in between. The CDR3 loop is CASSPPVQGETQYF. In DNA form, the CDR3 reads TGTGCCAGCTCACCACCGGTACAGGGAGAGACCCAGTACTTC.

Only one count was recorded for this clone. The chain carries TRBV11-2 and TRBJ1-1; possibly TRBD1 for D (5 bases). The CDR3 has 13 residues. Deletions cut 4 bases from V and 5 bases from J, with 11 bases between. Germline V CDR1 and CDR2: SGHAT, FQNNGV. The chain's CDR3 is CASSSAGRTEAFF. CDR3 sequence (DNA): TGTGCCAGCAGCTCGGCAGGGAGGACTGAAGCTTTCTTT.

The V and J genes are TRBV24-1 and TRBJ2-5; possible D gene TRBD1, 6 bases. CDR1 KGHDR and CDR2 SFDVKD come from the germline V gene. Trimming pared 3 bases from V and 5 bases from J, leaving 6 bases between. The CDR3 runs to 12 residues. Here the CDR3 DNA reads TGTGCCACCAGTGATGACAGGGAGACCCAGTACTTC. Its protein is CATSDDRETQYF.

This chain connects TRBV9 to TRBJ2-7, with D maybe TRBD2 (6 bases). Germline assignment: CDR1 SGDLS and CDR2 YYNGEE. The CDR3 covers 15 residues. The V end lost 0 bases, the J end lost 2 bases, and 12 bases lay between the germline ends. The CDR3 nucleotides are TGTGCCAGCAGCGTAGGGGGTAGCGGCCCCTACGAGCAGTACTTC. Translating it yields CASSVGGSGPYEQYF.